The clone carrying this T cell receptor (beta chain) showed up just a few times. What it binds is not known. TCRdb reprocessed the RACE reads with MiXCR, giving one entry per CDR3 protein. The table records tens of thousands of distinct CDR3 sequences, 14% of them present only once. Germline V gives CDR1 SGHNT, CDR2 YENEEA. The CDR3 totals 13 residues. V lost 3 bases to trimming and J lost 6 bases, with 11 bases between them. This sample is drawn from a study of human T cells and chemical hapten exposure. General observations from the study: Patch test scores rose with PT1 expanded TCR counts, a positive correlation. Relative to controls, expanded TCRs formed significantly more large CDR3 similarity clusters.

Time point of the sample: pre-sensitization, week 0. The sample's treatment: therapeutic diphenylcyclopropenone sensitization with weekly scalp DPC. This rearrangement joins TRBV11-3 to TRBJ1-1, with D unresolved. The sample consisted of whole blood, taken in connection with sensitization to the hapten diphenylcyclopropenone (DPC). The origin of this receptor is a woman aged 45-60 years with alopecia areata. Some clones in this sample may be carry-over from other donors' samples. The DNA of the CDR3 is TGTGCCAGCAGCTTTATGGGGAGCCCTGAAGCTTTCTTT. Its protein is CASSFMGSPEAFF.